The entry below gives a single TCR beta chain sequence along with its context. What it binds is not known. V gave up 0 bases and J gave up 6 bases, with 10 bases separating them. Germline V gene data show CDR1 as KGHSH and CDR2 as LQKENI. The CDR3 runs 14 residues. This entry belongs to a study of primary melanoma T cells and metastatic recurrence. Turning to the study itself: Tumors were T2–T4 primary melanomas thicker than 1 mm. Findings and limits, study-wide: Independent of thickness, ulceration, mitotic rate and age, T-cell fraction reportedly predicted outcome.

Clones were sequenced by immunoSEQ multiplex PCR, and TCRdb holds only the in-frame ones, with some missing. The sample yields about 170 clones, 81% seen once. Specimen: melanoma tumor tissue. The TCR was taken from a human donor with melanoma. V and J are TRBV18 and TRBJ2-3, with a tentative D call TRBD2 (5 bases). The CDR3 DNA follows: TGTGCCAGCTCACCACCGGCCGGGGTGGATACGCAGTATTTT. Translated, it gives CASSPPAGVDTQYF.